Each of the 21 T cell receptor beta chains below was sequenced from the same sample in a study of blood T cell repertoires in COVID-19. The method was immunoSEQ multiplex PCR; TCRdb's version includes in-frame clones alone and lacks a portion of them. The sample consists of under 200,000 clones, more than 75% of them appearing once. The specimen sequenced was peripheral blood. The receptors derive from a woman of 80 years or more with COVID-19, enrolled during active disease.

The rearrangement links TRBV2 to TRBJ2-5, with 12 nucleotides matching TRBD1. Germline values: CDR1 SNHLY, CDR2 FYNNEI. The J segment lost 9 bases and the V segment lost 6 bases, leaving 8 bases of the junction unmatched. The CDR3 extends over 14 amino acids. The CDR3 loop reads CASSTGTGGEAQYF. CDR3 in DNA: TGTGCCAGCAGCACCGGGACAGGGGGCGAGGCCCAGTACTTC.

The V call is TRBV7-2, the J call TRBJ1-3; D remains unclear. The ends were cut back, 1 base at V and 0 bases at J, with 13 bases in the middle. CDR3 length: 17 amino acids. Germline assignment: CDR1 SGHTA and CDR2 FQGNSA. CDR3 region: CASSLGFGRVSGNTIYF. CDR3 DNA: TGTGCCAGCAGCTTAGGGTTTGGGCGGGTCTCTGGAAACACCATATATTTT.

The rearrangement uses TRBV20-1 and TRBJ2-5; D is uncertain. The germline V gene has CDR1 DFQATT and CDR2 SNEGSKA (reference sequence). The V and J ends lost 3 bases and 5 bases respectively, with 7 bases between them. This CDR3 has 11 amino acids. The CDR3 here is CSASYGETQYF. The CDR3 nucleotides are TGCAGTGCTAGTTATGGCGAGACCCAGTACTTC.

The chain employs TRBV5-1 and TRBJ2-3; 9 bases align to TRBD2. The CDR3 is made up of 16 amino acids. Germline values: CDR1 SGHRS, CDR2 YFSETQ. J was trimmed by 0 bases and V by 0 bases; bases with no gene match: 2. The CDR3 DNA follows: TGCGCCAGCAGCTTGGGGACTAGCGCTAGCACAGATACGCAGTATTTT. Its protein product is CASSLGTSASTDTQYF.

The chain links TRBV29-1 to TRBJ1-1, with D possibly matching TRBD1 (5 bases). The CDR3 has 10 residues. Germline CDR1 and CDR2: SQVTM and ANQGSEA. V was trimmed by 6 bases and J by 10 bases, leaving 12 bases between them. The CDR3 DNA reads as TGCAGCGTAGGAGATGACAGAGCTTTCTTT. Amino acid sequence: CSVGDDRAFF.

This chain links TRBV19 with TRBJ1-1, with a tentative D call TRBD1 (5 bases). CDR1 is LNHDA, CDR2 SQIVND, per germline (reference sequence). Deletions cut 4 bases from V and 0 bases from J, with 12 bases between. The CDR3 has 15 residues. CDR3 sequence: CASSKGGQLNTEAFF. In nucleotides, the CDR3 is TGTGCCAGTAGTAAGGGAGGACAACTGAACACTGAAGCTTTCTTT.

This clone occurred once. Within the sample, other DNA sequences also encode this same CDR3. The V and J genes are TRBV28 and TRBJ1-5; D perhaps matches TRBD1 (5 bases). V lost 2 bases, J lost 3 bases, and 8 bases lay in between. CDR3 length equals 14 residues. Germline CDR1 is MDHEN and CDR2 is SYDVKM. The CDR3 coding sequence is TGTGCCAGCAGTTTACCAGGGTCCAATCAGCCCCAGCATTTT. As protein: CASSLPGSNQPQHF.

The chain recombines TRBV10-3 with TRBJ1-1; D not certain. Germline CDR1 is ENHRY and CDR2 is SYGVKD. The CDR3 extends over 16 amino acids. The V and J ends lost 4 bases and 0 bases respectively, with 15 bases between them. The CDR3 reads CAISVREIAMNTEAFF. The DNA for the CDR3 is TGTGCCATCAGTGTCAGAGAGATAGCTATGAACACTGAAGCTTTCTTT.

This rearrangement joins TRBV7-8 to TRBJ1-1, with 10 bases lining up with TRBD1. CDR3 length: 14 residues. Germline loops: CDR1 SGHVS, CDR2 FQNEAQ. Unmatched junction bases numbered 3, after V lost 5 bases and J lost 3 bases. The CDR3 sequence: CASSPDRGDTEAFF. CDR3 in DNA: TGTGCCAGCAGCCCGGACAGGGGGGACACTGAAGCTTTCTTT.

The chain joins TRBV5-1 to TRBJ1-3, with D unresolved. Germline V gene data show CDR1 as SGHRS and CDR2 as YFSETQ. The V gene lost 4 bases and the J gene lost 0 bases, with 5 bases spanning the gap. The CDR3 has 13 residues. The CDR3 sequence: CASSVSSGNTIYF. Written as DNA, the CDR3 is TGCGCCAGCAGCGTGAGCTCTGGAAACACCATATATTTT.

This chain links TRBV27 with TRBJ2-7; no definite D call. In germline, CDR1 is MNHEY, CDR2 SMNVEV (reference sequence). The CDR3 sequence is 13 residues long. The ends were cut back, 5 bases at V and 1 base at J, with 9 bases in the middle. CDR3 in DNA: TGTGCCAGCAGTCCCCCAGCGTCCTACGAGCAGTACTTC. This encodes CASSPPASYEQYF.

The V call is TRBV10-2, the J call TRBJ2-2; D call uncertain. CDR1 is WSHSY, CDR2 SAAADI, per germline. The CDR3 has 14 residues. Trimming took 0 bases from V and 1 from J, leaving 3 bases between them. DNA of the CDR3: TGCGCCAGCAGTGAGTCTAGGAACACCGGGGAGCTGTTTTTT. It specifies CASSESRNTGELFF.

In regard to this clone: Sequence at one end of the junction differs from germline and may be a read error. V and J are TRBV7-2 and TRBJ2-1, with 9 bases fitting TRBD2. Per germline, CDR1 SGHTA and CDR2 FQGNSA. The length of the CDR3 is 13 residues. CDR3 protein: CASSVAGAGEQFF. CDR3 DNA: TGTGCCAGCAGCGTAGCGGGAGCGGGGGAGCAGTTCTTC.

The chain links TRBV6-2 or TRBV6-3 to TRBJ2-1; possible D gene TRBD2, 6 bases. Trimming cost V 2 bases and J 6 bases, with 11 bases left between them. The germline V gene has CDR1 MNHEY and CDR2 SVGEGT. CDR3 length equals 14 residues. The CDR3 sequence is CASSYGGLRNEQFF. The CDR3 DNA sequence: TGTGCCAGCAGTTACGGCGGACTACGCAATGAGCAGTTCTTC.

The chain joins TRBV19 to TRBJ1-5, with TRBD1 as a possible D gene (5 bases). The CDR3 contains 13 residues. Germline assignment: CDR1 LNHDA and CDR2 SQIVND (reference sequence). Between the trimmed V and J ends, which lost 7 bases and 4 bases, there was a span of 11 bases. This CDR3 reads CASNPGRNQPQHF. Written as DNA, the CDR3 is TGTGCCAGTAACCCAGGGAGGAATCAGCCCCAGCATTTT.

The rearrangement links TRBV18 to TRBJ2-3; D is ambiguous. CDR1 is KGHSH, CDR2 LQKENI, per germline. The CDR3 has 15 residues. V lost 0 bases and J 2 bases, leaving 9 bases between the germline ends. CDR3 nucleotides: TGTGCCAGCTCACCACCGGGCCGAGACACAGATACGCAGTATTTT. This translates into CASSPPGRDTDTQYF.

The chain joins TRBV15 to TRBJ1-5; 11 nucleotides line up with TRBD1. Trimming took 2 bases from V and 1 from J; bases not matched to a gene: 4. Germline V gene lookup returns CDR1 LNHNV and CDR2 YYDKDF (reference sequence). The CDR3 spans 17 residues. This chain's CDR3 is CATSRPGTGGSNQPQHF. For the CDR3, the DNA is TGTGCCACCAGCAGACCTGGGACAGGGGGAAGCAATCAGCCCCAGCATTTT. The entire variable domain, with the rest obtained from reference TRBV15 and TRBJ1-5, is as follows: DAMVIQNPRYQVTQFGKPVTLSCSQTLNHNVMYWYQQKSSQAPKLLFHYYDKDFNNEADTPDNFQSRRPNTSFCFLDIRSPGLGDTAMYLCATSRPGTGGSNQPQHFGDGTRLSIL.

V usage is TRBV11-3 and J usage is TRBJ2-2; TRBD2 aligns across 7 bases. The CDR3 is 13 amino acids. CDR1 and CDR2 from the germline V gene are SGHNT and YENEEA. With 7 bases clipped from V and 4 bases from J, the junction kept 3 bases outside the gene matches. CDR3 residues: CASTREGTGELFF. CDR3 nucleotides: TGTGCCAGCACCAGGGAGGGCACCGGGGAGCTGTTTTTT.

This chain joins TRBV9 and TRBJ2-7; D is perhaps TRBD2 (5 bases). Germline V gene sequence: CDR1 SGDLS, CDR2 YYNGEE. This CDR3 comprises 15 residues. V lost 0 bases to trimming and J lost 5 bases, with 15 bases between them. The CDR3 region has the DNA TGTGCCAGCAGCGTAGGTCCCGGGGTTTTCAACGAGCAGTACTTC. This codes for CASSVGPGVFNEQYF.

Remarks on this clone: This same CDR3 is encoded by further DNA sequences in the sample. The chain uses TRBV18 and TRBJ2-2; D gene uncertain. The length of the CDR3 is 12 residues. Per the germline V gene, CDR1 is KGHSH and CDR2 is LQKENI. V was shortened by 6 bases and J by 4 bases, with 6 bases between the two germline ends. CDR3 sequence (DNA): TGTGCCAGCTCTCTCAGCACCGGGGAGCTGTTTTTT. Residues: CASSLSTGELFF.

V usage is TRBV7-9 and J usage is TRBJ1-5; tentative D call: TRBD1 (5 bases). The CDR3 is 19 residues long. Germline values: CDR1 SEHNR, CDR2 FQNEAQ (reference sequence). V was cut by 2 bases and J by 0 bases, with 20 bases left in between. The CDR3 sequence: CASSLYRGGVDPSNQPQHF. The CDR3 DNA sequence: TGTGCCAGCAGCTTATATCGGGGGGGAGTAGATCCTAGCAATCAGCCCCAGCATTTT.